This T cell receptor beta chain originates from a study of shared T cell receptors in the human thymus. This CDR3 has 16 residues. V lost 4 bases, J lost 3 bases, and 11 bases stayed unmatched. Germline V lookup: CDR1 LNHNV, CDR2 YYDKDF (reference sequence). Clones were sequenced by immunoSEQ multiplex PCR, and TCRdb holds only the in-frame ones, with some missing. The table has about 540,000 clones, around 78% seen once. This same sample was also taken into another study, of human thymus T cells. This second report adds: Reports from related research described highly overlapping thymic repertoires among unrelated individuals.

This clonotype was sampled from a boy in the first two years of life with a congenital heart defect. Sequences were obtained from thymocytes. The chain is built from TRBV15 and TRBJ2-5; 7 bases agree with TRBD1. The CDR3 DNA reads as TGTGCCACCAGCAACGGAAATAGGGACAGAGAAGAGACCCAGTACTTC. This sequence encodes CATSNGNRDREETQYF.